The 32 T cell receptor beta chains presented below share a single source sample, sequenced in a study of STAT5B mutations in CD4+ large granular lymphocyte leukemia. Only in-frame clones appear in the TCRdb table, and some are missing; sequencing was by immunoSEQ multiplex PCR. The table shows roughly 34,000 clones, with less than 85% occurring only once. Specimen: CD4+ T cells from blood buffy coats. The receptors shown here come from a human donor in good health.

Turning to this clone: Other DNA sequences in this specimen translate into the identical CDR3. This chain connects TRBV20-1 to TRBJ2-5; no firm D call. The V end lost 1 base, the J end lost 4 bases, and 4 bases lay between the germline ends. Germline lookup yields CDR1 DFQATT and CDR2 SNEGSKA (reference sequence). The CDR3 covers 11 residues. DNA of the CDR3: TGCAGTGCTAGAGCACGAGAGACCCAGTACTTC. This sequence encodes CSARARETQYF.

This sequence joins TRBV2 and TRBJ2-3, with 11 bases matching TRBD2. From germline, CDR1 is SNHLY and CDR2 FYNNEI. J gave up 3 bases and V 8 bases, and 10 bases lay outside the gene matches. The CDR3 has 16 amino acids. DNA of the CDR3: TGTGCCAGCCGGAGGGCGACTAGCGGGAATACAGATACGCAGTATTTT. Translating it yields CASRRATSGNTDTQYF. Together with reference TRBV2 and TRBJ2-3, the CDR3 gives the full variable domain: EPEVTQTPSHQVTQMGQEVILRCVPISNHLYFYWYRQILGQKVEFLVSFYNNEISEKSEIFDDQFSVERPDGSNFTLKIRSTKLEDSAMYFCASRRATSGNTDTQYFGPGTRLTVL.

The V gene is TRBV2, the J gene TRBJ1-6, with 7 bases lining up with TRBD1. CDR3 size: 15 residues. Germline V gives CDR1 SNHLY, CDR2 FYNNEI. With 6 bases clipped from V and 8 bases from J, the junction kept 10 bases outside the gene matches. The CDR3 is CASSLYRGKDSPLHF. Here the CDR3 DNA reads TGTGCCAGCAGCCTTTACAGGGGAAAAGATTCACCCCTCCACTTT.

The chain has TRBV7-2 and TRBJ2-7; D not certain. The V end was cut by 1 base, the J end by 7 bases, with 17 bases between. Looked up from germline, CDR1 is SGHTA and CDR2 is FQGNSA. The CDR3 sequence is 15 residues long. CDR3 amino acids: CASSLGSLGGWEQYF. As DNA, the CDR3 is TGTGCCAGCAGCTTAGGGTCGTTGGGTGGTTGGGAGCAGTACTTC.

The J gene is TRBJ2-7, the V gene TRBV9; 7 nucleotides match TRBD1. The CDR3 runs to 14 residues. CDR1 is SGDLS, CDR2 YYNGEE, per germline. V was pared by 0 bases and J by 5 bases, with 5 bases of the junction left unmatched. The CDR3 sequence is CASSVVGTVDEQYF. CDR3 nucleotide sequence: TGTGCCAGCAGCGTAGTGGGGACAGTGGACGAGCAGTACTTC. The entire variable domain, with the rest obtained from reference TRBV9 and TRBJ2-7, is as follows: DSGVTQTPKHLITATGQRVTLRCSPRSGDLSVYWYQQSLDQGLQFLIQYYNGEERAKGNILERFSAQQFPDLHSELNLSSLELGDSALYFCASSVVGTVDEQYFGPGTRLTVT.

The chain carries TRBV6-6 and TRBJ2-1; TRBD2 agrees at 9 bases. The junction had 3 bases not matched to a gene; V was cut back by 0 bases and J by 6 bases. Germline-derived CDR1 and CDR2 are MNHNY and SVGAGI (reference sequence). The CDR3 covers 15 residues. DNA of the CDR3: TGTGCCAGCAGTTACTCGACTAGCGGTCCCAATGAGCAGTTCTTC. The encoded protein is CASSYSTSGPNEQFF.

This rearrangement joins TRBV6-1 to TRBJ2-7, with D unresolved. The V end was cut by 6 bases, the J end by 4 bases, with 13 bases between. The CDR3 sequence is 13 residues long. Germline values: CDR1 MNHNS, CDR2 SASEGT. CDR3 sequence: CASSRATFYEQYF. Written as DNA, the CDR3 is TGTGCCAGCAGCCGGGCCACTTTTTACGAGCAGTACTTC.

This CDR3 reads CASSSPGGVRNTEAFF. CDR3 coding DNA: TGTGCCAGCAGCTCACCCGGTGGGGTTCGGAACACTGAAGCTTTCTTT. The rearrangement joins TRBV7-2 to TRBJ1-1; no clear D gene. The CDR3 spans 16 residues. Looked up from germline, CDR1 is SGHTA and CDR2 is FQGNSA. Trimming shortened V by 4 bases and J by 1 base, and 16 bases separated the two germline ends.

This clone has a single count. The rearrangement uses TRBV5-1 and TRBJ2-4, with 9 nucleotides matching TRBD1. Germline trimming cut 3 bases from V and 7 bases from J; bases unmatched to any gene: 5. The CDR3 length is 14 residues. Germline CDR1 is SGHRS and CDR2 is YFSETQ. The CDR3, as DNA: TGCGCCAGCAGCTCGGGACAGGGAAGCAACATTCAGTACTTC. As protein: CASSSGQGSNIQYF.

The chain joins TRBV7-2 to TRBJ2-1; 12 bases align to TRBD2. The J segment lost 2 bases and the V segment lost 2 bases, leaving 4 bases of the junction unmatched. Germline assignment: CDR1 SGHTA and CDR2 FQGNSA. CDR3 length: 17 residues. In DNA form, the CDR3 reads TGTGCCAGCAGCTTAAGCCTAGCGGGAGGGGCCTACAATGAGCAGTTCTTC. It is translated as CASSLSLAGGAYNEQFF.

The chain combines TRBV6-6 with TRBJ2-5, with D tentatively TRBD2 (6 bases). V was clipped by 2 bases and J by 7 bases, with 14 bases between them. Germline lookup yields CDR1 MNHNY and CDR2 SVGAGI (reference sequence). The CDR3 covers 14 residues. CDR3 residues: CASSYAGLSGTQYF. The CDR3, as DNA: TGTGCCAGCAGTTACGCCGGACTATCGGGGACCCAGTACTTC.

The chain links TRBV11-2 to TRBJ2-1; the match to TRBD2 covers 12 bases. The germline V gene has CDR1 SGHAT and CDR2 FQNNGV. V was clipped by 7 bases and J by 2 bases; unmatched bases: 6. This CDR3 contains 16 residues. The CDR3 spells CASTSRTSGTYNEQFF. The CDR3, as DNA: TGTGCCAGCACCTCACGGACTAGCGGGACCTACAATGAGCAGTTCTTC.

The rearrangement joins TRBV23-1 to TRBJ2-7, with D maybe TRBD1 (5 bases). TRBV23-1 has ORF status, its function being uncertain. Trimming cost V 6 bases and J 3 bases, with 6 bases left between them. The CDR3 length is 11 residues. This CDR3 reads CASRGHYEQYF. The DNA for the CDR3 is TGCGCCAGCAGGGGGCACTACGAGCAGTACTTC.

This clone occurred once. As DNA, the CDR3 is TGTGCCAGTAGTGAACCCCGGGACAGGGGAGGGGAAAAACTGTTTTTT. Its protein product is CASSEPRDRGGEKLFF. The chain links TRBV19 to TRBJ1-4; the match to TRBD1 covers 10 bases. Looked up from germline, CDR1 is LNHDA and CDR2 is SQIVND (reference sequence). This CDR3 region has 16 residues. V gave up 5 bases and J gave up 8 bases; unmatched junction bases: 11.

The chain recombines TRBV7-2 with TRBJ2-3; TRBD1 matches 8 bases. The CDR3 runs 14 residues. The junction had 4 bases not matched to a gene; V was cut back by 5 bases and J by 3 bases. The V gene's germline CDR1 is SGHTA and CDR2 FQGNSA. DNA for the CDR3: TGTGCCAGCAGCGTTGGACAGGGTACAGATACGCAGTATTTT. This codes for CASSVGQGTDTQYF.

The chain employs TRBV6-4 and TRBJ1-2, with 7 bases matching TRBD1. CDR3 length equals 14 residues. Trimming at V came to 3 bases and at J to 4 bases, leaving 5 bases not matched to a gene. CDR1 is MRHNA, CDR2 SNTAGT, per germline. The CDR3 DNA is TGTGCCAGCAGTGAGAAGGGGGCGGGCTATGGCTACACCTTC. It translates to CASSEKGAGYGYTF.

The gene calls are TRBV2 and TRBJ1-1, with unresolved D. The CDR3 extends over 10 amino acids. Trimming pared 6 bases from V and 9 bases from J, leaving 8 bases between. The germline gives CDR1 SNHLY, CDR2 FYNNEI. CDR3 sequence: CASSYLQAFF. The CDR3 region has the DNA TGTGCCAGCAGCTATTTACAAGCTTTCTTT.

The V gene is TRBV19, the J gene TRBJ2-5; 8 bases are shared with TRBD2. The CDR3 covers 15 residues. The V gene end was trimmed by 4 bases and the J gene end by 4 bases; junction bases not matched to a gene: 8. CDR1 LNHDA and CDR2 SQIVND come from the germline V gene (reference sequence). DNA of the CDR3: TGTGCCAGTAGTACACTGTCCGGGACTAGAGAGACCCAGTACTTC. It encodes CASSTLSGTRETQYF.

This clone appeared a single time. The chain links TRBV5-1 to TRBJ2-2; possibly TRBD2 for D (5 bases). Germline CDR1 reads SGHRS; CDR2 reads YFSETQ. This CDR3 spans 14 amino acids. V was cut by 7 bases and J by 5 bases, with 15 bases left in between. The CDR3 protein is CASAGHLETGELFF. In DNA, the CDR3 is TGCGCCAGCGCGGGCCACTTAGAAACCGGGGAGCTGTTTTTT.

This chain's CDR3 is CATSAGQGANEKLFF. The CDR3 region has the DNA TGTGCCACCAGCGCTGGACAGGGGGCAAATGAAAAACTGTTTTTT. The gene calls are TRBV15 and TRBJ1-4; TRBD1 matches at 11 bases. The CDR3 length is 15 residues. Germline CDR1 and CDR2: LNHNV and YYDKDF (reference sequence). V trimming: 5 bases; J trimming: 5 bases; junction bases outside the gene matches: 4. Filled out from reference TRBV15 and TRBJ1-4, the complete variable domain reads DAMVIQNPRYQVTQFGKPVTLSCSQTLNHNVMYWYQQKSSQAPKLLFHYYDKDFNNEADTPDNFQSRRPNTSFCFLDIRSPGLGDTAMYLCATSAGQGANEKLFFGSGTQLSVL.

The chain uses TRBV19 and TRBJ2-2; TRBD1 might be the D (6 bases). The V end was cut by 4 bases, the J end by 2 bases, with 14 bases between. Germline values: CDR1 LNHDA, CDR2 SQIVND (reference sequence). This CDR3 contains 16 residues. The CDR3 region has the DNA TGTGCCAGTAGTAGAGACGGGACACCCAACACCGGGGAGCTGTTTTTT. This encodes CASSRDGTPNTGELFF.

This chain connects TRBV5-4 to TRBJ1-1; TRBD1 might be the D (5 bases). V lost 7 bases and J 3 bases, leaving 13 bases between the germline ends. Looked up from germline, CDR1 is SGHNT and CDR2 is YYREEE (reference sequence). This CDR3 has 13 amino acids. The CDR3 loop reads CASGLSGDTEAFF. DNA of the CDR3: TGTGCCAGCGGACTTTCGGGGGACACTGAAGCTTTCTTT.

The chain links TRBV7-2 to TRBJ2-3, with TRBD2 matching over 14 bases. Germline CDR1 reads SGHTA; CDR2 reads FQGNSA. J lost 2 bases, V lost 3 bases, and 4 bases had no gene match. The CDR3 has 17 amino acids. CDR3 in amino acids: CASSLGTSGGLTDTQYF. As DNA, the CDR3 is TGTGCCAGCAGCTTGGGGACTAGCGGGGGACTCACAGATACGCAGTATTTT.

The rearrangement joins TRBV4-2 to TRBJ1-3; tentatively, D is TRBD1 (5 bases). The CDR3 runs to 17 residues. Germline CDR1 reads LGHNA; CDR2 reads YNFKEQ. The V end was cut by 0 bases, the J end by 0 bases, with 12 bases between. CDR3 region: CASSQEAGYSSGNTIYF. The CDR3 DNA follows: TGTGCCAGCAGCCAAGAGGCAGGGTACAGCTCTGGAAACACCATATATTTT.

The chain carries TRBV5-8 and TRBJ2-3; 12 bases agree with TRBD2. The CDR3 length is 18 residues. CDR1 is SGHTS, CDR2 YDEGEE, per germline. Trimming took 1 base from V and 4 from J; bases not matched to a gene: 10. The CDR3 reads CASSLRTQLAGGSDTQYF. In nucleotides, the CDR3 is TGTGCCAGCAGCTTGAGAACCCAGCTAGCGGGGGGGTCAGATACGCAGTATTTT.

This clone occurred once. The chain joins TRBV11-2 to TRBJ1-1, with D unclear. In germline, CDR1 is SGHAT, CDR2 FQNNGV. The CDR3 runs 15 residues. V dropped 5 bases and J dropped 5 bases, with 18 bases sitting between them. The CDR3 DNA sequence: TGTGCCAGCAGCGGAGCAGCCGGGCTTATGACTGAAGCTTTCTTT. Translated: CASSGAAGLMTEAFF.

The chain uses TRBV19 and TRBJ1-5; possible D gene TRBD1, 6 bases. V lost 7 bases to trimming and J lost 7 bases, with 14 bases between them. The germline gives CDR1 LNHDA, CDR2 SQIVND (reference sequence). CDR3 length: 13 residues. The CDR3 DNA reads TGTGCCAGTATGCGGGGGGCATGGCAGCCCCAGCATTTT. This encodes CASMRGAWQPQHF. Complete variable domain (other parts from reference TRBV19 and TRBJ1-5): DGGITQSPKYLFRKEGQNVTLSCEQNLNHDAMYWYRQDPGQGLRLIYYSQIVNDFQKGDIAEGYSVSREKKESFPLTVTSAQKNPTAFYLCASMRGAWQPQHFGDGTRLSIL.

The chain joins TRBV23-1 to TRBJ1-1; D gene ambiguous. TRBV23-1 is filed as an ORF, its function uncertain. Trimming stripped 2 bases from V and 0 bases from J, with 7 bases between. CDR3 length: 14 residues. CDR3 DNA: TGCGCCAGCAGTCAAAGCTTGTTGAACACTGAAGCTTTCTTT. Its translation: CASSQSLLNTEAFF.

V and J are TRBV9 and TRBJ2-1, with D unclear. Trimming removed 4 bases from V and 5 bases from J, with 16 bases in between. This CDR3 region has 15 residues. Germline V gene data show CDR1 as SGDLS and CDR2 as YYNGEE. CDR3 loop: CASSRRHTEDNEQFF. The CDR3 DNA reads as TGTGCCAGCAGCAGAAGACACACCGAGGACAATGAGCAGTTCTTC.

The rearrangement joins TRBV5-1 to TRBJ2-6; 7 nucleotides agree with TRBD2. This CDR3 contains 16 residues. The ends lost 9 bases at V and 2 bases at J; junction bases unmatched: 11. Per the germline V gene, CDR1 is SGHRS and CDR2 is YFSETQ. The CDR3 spells CATKRLAAPGANVLTF. CDR3 bases: TGCGCCACTAAACGGCTAGCGGCCCCTGGGGCCAACGTCCTGACTTTC.

This clone has only a few counts. The chain carries TRBV4-3 and TRBJ1-2; no clear D gene. Germline loops: CDR1 LGHNA, CDR2 YSLEER. The V gene lost 0 bases and the J gene lost 10 bases, with 18 bases spanning the gap. The length of the CDR3 is 15 residues. The CDR3 DNA sequence: TGCGCCAGCAGCCAAGATAAGCCGGGAGGGAAGGACTACACCTTC. The encoded protein is CASSQDKPGGKDYTF.

The genes are TRBV7-6 and TRBJ2-2, with TRBD1 matching over 9 bases. CDR1 is SGHVS, CDR2 FNYEAQ, per germline. The CDR3 consists of 16 residues. V lost 3 bases and J lost 2; bases outside the gene matches: 4. Here the CDR3 reads CASSLRTGDNTGELFF. CDR3 DNA: TGTGCCAGCAGCTTGCGGACAGGGGACAACACCGGGGAGCTGTTTTTT.